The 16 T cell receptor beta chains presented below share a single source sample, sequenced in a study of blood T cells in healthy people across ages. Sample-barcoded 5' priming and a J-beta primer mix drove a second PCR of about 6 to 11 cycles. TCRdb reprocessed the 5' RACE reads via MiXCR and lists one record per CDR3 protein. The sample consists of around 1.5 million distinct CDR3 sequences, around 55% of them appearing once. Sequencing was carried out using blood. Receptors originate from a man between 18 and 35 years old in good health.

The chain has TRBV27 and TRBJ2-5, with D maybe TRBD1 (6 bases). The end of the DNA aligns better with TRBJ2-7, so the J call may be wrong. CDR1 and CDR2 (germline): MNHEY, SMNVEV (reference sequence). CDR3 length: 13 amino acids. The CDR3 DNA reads TGTGCCACCGGCGTGGGGGCTCATTACGAGCAGTACTTC. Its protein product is CATGVGAHYEQYF.

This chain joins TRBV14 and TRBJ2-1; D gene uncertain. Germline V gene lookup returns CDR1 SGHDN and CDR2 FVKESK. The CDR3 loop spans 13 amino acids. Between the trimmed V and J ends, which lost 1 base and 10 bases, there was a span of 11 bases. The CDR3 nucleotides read TGTGCCAGCAGCCAAGCTTTCCTGGGGGAGCAGTTCTTC. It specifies CASSQAFLGEQFF.

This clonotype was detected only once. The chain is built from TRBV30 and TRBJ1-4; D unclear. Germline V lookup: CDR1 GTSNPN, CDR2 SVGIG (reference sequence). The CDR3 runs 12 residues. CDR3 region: CAADRQGEKLFF. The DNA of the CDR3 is TGTGCTGCGGATAGGCAAGGAGAAAAACTGTTTTTT.

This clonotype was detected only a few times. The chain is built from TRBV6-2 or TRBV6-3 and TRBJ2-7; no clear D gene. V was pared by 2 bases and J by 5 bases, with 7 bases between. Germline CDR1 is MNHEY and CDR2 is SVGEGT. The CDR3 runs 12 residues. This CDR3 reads CASSYGVHEQYF. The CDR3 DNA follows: TGTGCCAGCAGTTACGGGGTCCACGAGCAGTACTTC.

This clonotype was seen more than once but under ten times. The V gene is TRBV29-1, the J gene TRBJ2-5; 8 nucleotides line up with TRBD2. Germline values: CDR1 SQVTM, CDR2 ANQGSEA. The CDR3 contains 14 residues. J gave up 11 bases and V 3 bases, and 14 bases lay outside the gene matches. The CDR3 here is CSVDLGTSDMEQYF. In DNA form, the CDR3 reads TGCAGCGTTGACCTCGGGACTAGTGATATGGAGCAGTACTTC.

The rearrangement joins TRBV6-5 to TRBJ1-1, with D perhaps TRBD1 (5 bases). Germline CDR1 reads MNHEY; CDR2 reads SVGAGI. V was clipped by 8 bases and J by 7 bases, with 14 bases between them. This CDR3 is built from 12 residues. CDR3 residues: CASWAGVGEAFF. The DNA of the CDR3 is TGTGCCAGCTGGGCGGGGGTGGGTGAAGCTTTCTTT.

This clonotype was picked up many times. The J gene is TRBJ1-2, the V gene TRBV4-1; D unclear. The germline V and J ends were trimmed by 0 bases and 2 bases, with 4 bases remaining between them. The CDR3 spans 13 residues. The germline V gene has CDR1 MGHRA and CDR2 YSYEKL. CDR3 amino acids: CASSQDINYGYTF. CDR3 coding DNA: TGCGCCAGCAGCCAAGACATCAACTATGGCTACACCTTC.

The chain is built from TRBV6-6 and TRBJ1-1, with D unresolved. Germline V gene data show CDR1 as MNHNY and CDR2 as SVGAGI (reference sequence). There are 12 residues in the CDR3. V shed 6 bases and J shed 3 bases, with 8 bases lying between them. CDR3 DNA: TGTGCCAGCAGCATCTCTGACACTGAAGCTTTCTTT. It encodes CASSISDTEAFF.

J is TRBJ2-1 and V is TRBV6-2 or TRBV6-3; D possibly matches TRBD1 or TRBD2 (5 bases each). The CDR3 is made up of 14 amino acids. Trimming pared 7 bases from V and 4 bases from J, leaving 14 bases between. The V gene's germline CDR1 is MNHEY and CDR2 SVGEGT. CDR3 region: CASNTGTPYNEQFF. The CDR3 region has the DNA TGTGCCAGCAACACCGGGACCCCGTACAATGAGCAGTTCTTC.

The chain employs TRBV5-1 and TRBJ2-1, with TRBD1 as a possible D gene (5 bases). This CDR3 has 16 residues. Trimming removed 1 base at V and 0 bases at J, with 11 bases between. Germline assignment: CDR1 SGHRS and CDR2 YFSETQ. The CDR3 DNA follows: TGCGCCAGCAGCTTGACAGGCCTCAGCTCCTACAATGAGCAGTTCTTC. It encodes CASSLTGLSSYNEQFF.

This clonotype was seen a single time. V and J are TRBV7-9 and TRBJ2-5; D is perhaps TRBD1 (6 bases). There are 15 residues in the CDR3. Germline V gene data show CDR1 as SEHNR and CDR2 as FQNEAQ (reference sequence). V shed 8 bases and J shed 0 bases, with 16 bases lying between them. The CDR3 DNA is TGTGCCAGCCTCCCTGCGTGGGGGCACCAAGAGACCCAGTACTTC. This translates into CASLPAWGHQETQYF.

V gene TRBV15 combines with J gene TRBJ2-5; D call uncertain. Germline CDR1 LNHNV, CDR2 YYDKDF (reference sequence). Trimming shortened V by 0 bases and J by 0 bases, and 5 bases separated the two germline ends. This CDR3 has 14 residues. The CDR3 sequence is CATSRDQHQETQYF. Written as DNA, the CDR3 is TGTGCCACCAGCAGAGACCAGCACCAAGAGACCCAGTACTTC.

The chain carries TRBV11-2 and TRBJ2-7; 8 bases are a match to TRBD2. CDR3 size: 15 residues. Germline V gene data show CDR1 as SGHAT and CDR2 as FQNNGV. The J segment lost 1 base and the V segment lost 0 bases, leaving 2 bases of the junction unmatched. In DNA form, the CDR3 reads TGTGCCAGCAGCTTAGAGGGGACTAGGTCCTACGAGCAGTACTTC. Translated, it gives CASSLEGTRSYEQYF.

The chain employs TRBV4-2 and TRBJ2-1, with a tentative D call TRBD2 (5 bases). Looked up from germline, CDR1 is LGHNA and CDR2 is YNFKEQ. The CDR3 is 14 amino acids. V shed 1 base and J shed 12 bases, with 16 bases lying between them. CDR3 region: CASSQVERGEGQFF. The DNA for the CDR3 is TGTGCCAGCAGCCAAGTAGAGCGAGGTGAGGGGCAGTTCTTC.

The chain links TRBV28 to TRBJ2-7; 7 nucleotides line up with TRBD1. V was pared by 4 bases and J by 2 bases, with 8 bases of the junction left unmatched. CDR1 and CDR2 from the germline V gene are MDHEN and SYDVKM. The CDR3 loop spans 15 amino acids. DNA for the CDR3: TGTGCCAGCAGTTCCTTGGACAGGTCCCCCTACGAGCAGTACTTC. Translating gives CASSSLDRSPYEQYF.

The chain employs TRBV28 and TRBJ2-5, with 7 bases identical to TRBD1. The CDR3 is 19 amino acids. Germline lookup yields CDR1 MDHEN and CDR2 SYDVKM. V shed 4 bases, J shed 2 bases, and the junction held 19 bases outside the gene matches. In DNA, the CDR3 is TGTGCCAGCAGTTCCATTCGCTCGGGACAGACTAAGCTACAAGAGACCCAGTACTTC. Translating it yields CASSSIRSGQTKLQETQYF.